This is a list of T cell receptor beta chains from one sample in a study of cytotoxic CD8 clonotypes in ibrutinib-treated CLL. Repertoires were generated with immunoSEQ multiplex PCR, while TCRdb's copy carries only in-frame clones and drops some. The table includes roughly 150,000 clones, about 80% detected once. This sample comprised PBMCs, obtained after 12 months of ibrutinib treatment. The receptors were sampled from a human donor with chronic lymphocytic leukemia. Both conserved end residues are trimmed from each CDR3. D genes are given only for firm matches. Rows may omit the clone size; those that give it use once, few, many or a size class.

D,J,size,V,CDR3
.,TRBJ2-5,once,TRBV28,ASMYQGRGTQETQY
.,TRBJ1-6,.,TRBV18,ASSQRDDSLH
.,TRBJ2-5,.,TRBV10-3,AISGSGRDQY
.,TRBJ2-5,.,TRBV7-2,ASSPPRGVDLGTQY
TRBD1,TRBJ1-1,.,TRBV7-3,ASSFTGVTNTEAF
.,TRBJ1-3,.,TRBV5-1,ASSLGQLSGNTIY
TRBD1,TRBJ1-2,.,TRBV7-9,ASQTEGAGGLRGYT
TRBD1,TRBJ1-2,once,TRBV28,ASSLLRTGGGYT
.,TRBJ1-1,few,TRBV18,ASSPTQANTEAF
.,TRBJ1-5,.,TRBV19,ASSIDSRGSNQPQH
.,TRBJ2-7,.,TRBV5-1,ASSPTGFNYEQY
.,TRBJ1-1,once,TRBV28,ASSPGGNRNTEAF
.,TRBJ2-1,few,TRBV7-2,ASPNEQF
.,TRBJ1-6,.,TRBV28,ASSPRGRSSYNSPLH
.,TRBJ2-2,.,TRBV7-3,ASSLLQGRDGELF
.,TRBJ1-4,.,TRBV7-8,ASSYSGGQNEKLF
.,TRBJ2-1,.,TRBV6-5,ASSNLDLRTNEQF
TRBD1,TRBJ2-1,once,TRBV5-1,ASSLEGTDYNEQF
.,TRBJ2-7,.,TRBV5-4,ASTIDGGEQY
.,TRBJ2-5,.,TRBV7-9,ASSLVSGVQETQY
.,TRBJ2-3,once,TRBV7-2,ASSLGGLRVNTQY
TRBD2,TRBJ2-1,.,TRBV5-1,ACGASGGHSEQF
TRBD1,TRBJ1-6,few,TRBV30,AWKGGSYNSPLH
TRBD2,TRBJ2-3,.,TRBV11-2,ASSPGASGRATDTQY
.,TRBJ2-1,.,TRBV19,ASSNRVSSYNEQF
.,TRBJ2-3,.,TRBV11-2,ASRINADTQY
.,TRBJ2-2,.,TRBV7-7,ASRKGDGTGELF
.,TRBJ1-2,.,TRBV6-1,ASSESHTSSYT
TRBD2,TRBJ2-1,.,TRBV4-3,ASSQEPSSGRYYNEQF
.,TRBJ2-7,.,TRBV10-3,ASGGGSYEQY
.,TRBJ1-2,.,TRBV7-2,ASSPPGYGYT
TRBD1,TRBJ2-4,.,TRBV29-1,SEWGTEHLAKNIQY
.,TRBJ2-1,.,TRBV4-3,ASSQDRRGSFNEQF
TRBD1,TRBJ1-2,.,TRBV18,ASSPQEDRGRHAGGYT
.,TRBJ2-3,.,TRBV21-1,ASSKTPFSSDTQY
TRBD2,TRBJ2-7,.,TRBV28,ASTPGLAGPTYEQY
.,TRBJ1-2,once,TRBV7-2,ASSPRTDPLGYT
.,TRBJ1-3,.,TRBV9,ASSVELGLGNTIY
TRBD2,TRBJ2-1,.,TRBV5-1,ASSPTGLAGLDEQF
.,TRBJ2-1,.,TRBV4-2,ASSQAVTQAAYNEQF
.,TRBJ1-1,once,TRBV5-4,ASSSTENTEAF
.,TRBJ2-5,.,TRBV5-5,ASNLGGTGAQY
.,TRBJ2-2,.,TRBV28,ASSLRTRRNTGELF
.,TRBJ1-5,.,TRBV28,ASSFSAGYQPQH
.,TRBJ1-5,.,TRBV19,ASSMAEYSNQPQH